This T cell receptor (beta chain) was captured by sequencing in a study of spatial heterogeneity in lung cancer. In the study overall: Alpha-chain sequences were consistently detected less often than beta-chain sequences.

Many counts were recorded for this clonotype. Each TCR cDNA molecule carried a unique molecular identifier. One entry per CDR3 protein, called by TCRdb with MiXCR from the 5' RACE reads. The table shows 2,500 or so distinct CDR3 sequences, with over 10% occurring only once. The time point denotes: sample taken at primary tumor resection. From tumor, nontumor lung or frozen PBMC, whole RNA was taken unsorted for sequencing. J lost 3 bases, V lost 7 bases, and 5 bases had no gene match. From germline, CDR1 is MNHEY and CDR2 SVGEGT. The CDR3 loop spans 14 amino acids. The sample here was PBMCs, taken at surgery. The receptor's source is a male donor with early-stage non-small cell lung cancer. The genes are TRBV6-2 or TRBV6-3 and TRBJ1-5, with 8 positions matching TRBD1. CDR3 sequence reads: CASTGTGDNQPQHF. CDR3 in DNA: TGTGCCAGCACCGGGACAGGTGACAATCAGCCCCAGCATTTT.